Listed here are 3 T cell receptor beta chains from one sample, sequenced in a study of T cells after yellow fever vaccination. In TCRdb, the 5' RACE reads were re-called with MiXCR into one record per CDR3 protein. The sample has 400,000 or so distinct CDR3 sequences, 6% to 8% seen once. The source was PBMCs, collected 5 days after the yellow fever booster vaccination. The source of these receptors is a man under 40 who received the YFV17D yellow fever vaccine.

This clonotype was recorded many times. The chain has TRBV6-1 and TRBJ1-3; tentatively, D is TRBD1 (6 bases). Germline V CDR1 and CDR2: MNHNS, SASEGT. The CDR3 loop spans 15 amino acids. Deletions cut 10 bases from V and 0 bases from J, with 16 bases between. In DNA, the CDR3 is TGTGCCACCCTATCGGGGGCGGGCTCTGGAAACACCATATATTTT. This gives the protein CATLSGAGSGNTIYF.

This clonotype was observed many times. The chain joins TRBV27 to TRBJ2-7; no clear D. The V and J ends lost 5 bases and 4 bases respectively, with 15 bases between them. CDR3 size: 14 residues. The germline V gene has CDR1 MNHEY and CDR2 SMNVEV (reference sequence). The CDR3 DNA reads as TGTGCCAGCAGTACTCGTTGGGCCCCTTACGAGCAGTACTTC. Its protein product is CASSTRWAPYEQYF.

This clonotype was observed at least ten times. The chain uses TRBV5-6 and TRBJ1-6, with a possible D match to TRBD1 (5 bases). CDR3 length: 16 amino acids. The germline CDR1 and CDR2 sequences are SGHDT and YYEEEE. Trimming pared 3 bases from V and 9 bases from J, leaving 19 bases between. The CDR3 bases are TGTGCCAGCAGCTACTACCGCGGGGGAGGTTTTTCACCCCTCCACTTT. Protein: CASSYYRGGGFSPLHF.